The text below deals with one TCR beta chain. The antigen this receptor binds is unknown. No quality values exist for individual bases; no much larger clone is one base distant. The CDR3, cysteine through phenylalanine, is 15 amino acids long. Here the CDR3 DNA is all that survives: 45 bases in frame from base 1. CDR1 MNHEY and CDR2 SVGAGI are derived from the germline V gene. V lost 6 bases and J lost 4 bases; the stretch between them is 15 bases long. The data are from a study of cytomegalovirus exposure and HLA in healthy donors (dated by TCRdb to about 2017). About the investigation overall: An earlier analysis of a few hundred of the donors reported about 300 Gb of sequence data and 117 million unique TCR beta sequences obtained from about 180 million T cells. About 320 gigabases of sequencing data and approximately 80 million unique TCR sequences were included in an early release covering around 600 HLA-typed donors. In the later analysis, no new phenotypic data were used to find candidate immune exposures; instead, reliance was placed on TCR beta sequences and their occurrence across donors. Every discovery cohort repertoire had been produced on one sequencing platform. The number of typed donors differed by locus: roughly 629-630 for A, B, C, DRB1 and DQB1; some 500 for DQA1; roughly 600 for DPA1; and some 470 for DPB1. On average, around 240,000 unique TCR beta nucleotide sequences were sequenced per donor among more than 350 genotyped donors of the cohort, with roughly 18% of those sequences being non-productive. The study used immunosequencing to profile the T cell repertoires of 666 subjects and linked those repertoires to cytomegalovirus serostatus. Alongside the repertoire data, information on donor age, sex, ethnicity and CMV serostatus was compiled. Besides the first cohort of around 670 subjects, a separate validation cohort made up of roughly 130 different subjects was used. Of the 350 to 400 genotyped donors, around 81% fell in the genetic ancestry cluster associated with self-reported Caucasian donors. Both class I and class II loci were covered by HLA typing, at four-digit resolution. The study combined high-throughput TCR immunosequencing, statistical association of individual TCRs with disease status, and machine learning to predict cytomegalovirus infection status. To study patterns of TCR occurrence, a later analysis re-analyzed previously published TCR beta repertoires from 500 to 850 donors and added high-resolution HLA genotyping. A later genetic analysis took genome-wide SNP genotypes for about three fifths of the roughly 670 donors and used that subset as a discovery cohort. Several DR-DQ haplotypes were treated as single units for association and clustering because of strong linkage in the cohort. In an earlier analysis of roughly 580 of the donors, high-throughput TCR beta sequencing was used to judge whether each TCR beta V gene segment behaved as functional or pseudogenic. The study aimed to test whether cataloging public T cell receptors could reveal signatures of past pathogen exposure.

To prepare the library, the immunoSEQ multiplex PCR assay was applied. A mixture of 60 forward primers for TCR Vbeta segments and 13 reverse primers for TCR Jbeta segments was used in the multiplex PCR. The CDR3 region of rearranged TCR beta genes was amplified from genomic DNA with a multiplex PCR assay. On the Illumina HiSeq System, the amplified TCR beta libraries were sequenced as 87-base-pair reads. Turning to the authors' computational methods: In a later analysis, tens of millions of unique TCR beta chains were counted across the 690 or so repertoires, and around 11 million of these chains were shared by at least two donors. A nearest-neighbor algorithm error-corrected the raw reads and collapsed the reads into unique sequences, merging closely related sequences to remove PCR and sequencing errors. V, D and J gene segments were assigned by aligning CDR3 sequences to IMGT reference sequences. For a sequence to be retained, at least a six-nucleotide match to both a V gene segment and a J gene segment was required. A rearrangement counted as productive if the CDR3 had no stop codons and remained in frame with V and J, and every other rearrangement counted as non-productive. CDR3 was defined according to IMGT convention as the region running from the second conserved V-encoded cysteine to the conserved J-encoded phenylalanine. The earlier analysis of about 610 of the donors excluded any sequence lacking an unambiguous match to a single V gene segment. An earlier analysis of several hundred of the donors called V segments functional above 56.7% productive rearrangements and segregating when the between-donor standard deviation exceeded 5%. A statistical classification framework was built for diagnosing cytomegalovirus status from the catalog of TCR beta chain sequences. In a later analysis, V and J genes were assigned by comparing TCR nucleotide sequences against IMGT/GENE-DB human TR gene sequences. A later analysis assigned CDR3 sequences and most-parsimonious VDJ recombination scenarios with the TCRdist pipeline. In a later analysis, every TCR beta chain was defined by the combination of its CDR3 amino acid sequence and its V-gene family, and reads without a unique V-gene family were dropped. As a way to deal with suspected cross-contamination and a sequencing artifact, a later analysis dropped 500 to 700 nucleotide sequences that were highly shared and had low generation probability. In a later analysis, a clonal expansion index for each public chain was calculated from normalized within-repertoire ranks of inferred template counts. In a later analysis, generation probabilities were computed with a VDJ recombination model fitted to out-of-frame rearrangements, and the resulting probabilities were checked against IGoR. In a later analysis, hypergeometric tests were used to score TCR-TCR, TCR-HLA and TCR-CMV co-occurrence, with a repertoire-size bias correction applied to TCR pairs. False discovery rates were estimated in a later analysis by permuting HLA or CMV assignments 20 times. In a later analysis, co-occurring TCRs were grouped using DBSCAN, and TCRdist sequence similarity was added for clustering within HLA-allele-positive subsets. Co-occurrence clustering excluded repertoires with fewer than 30,000 or more than 120,000 public chains, plus five with anomalous nucleotide sharing. TCRdb mirrors the immuneACCESS table, restricted to in-frame sequences. Some clones are absent from its copies; in checked studies, under half trace to an unresolved V gene, and the reason for the others is unknown. Clone size and the V and J calls come from that table; the DNA yielded D and trimming. Present in this sample are roughly 100,000 clones, 65% to 80% of which were seen just once. The top ten hold about 6.6% of the sample.

The cohort was made up of 666 healthy bone marrow donors. At the time of sampling, all cohort members were nominally healthy, though unrecorded immune exposures were likely present. The donor tested CMV seropositive and was one of the 289 seropositive cohort members. Each donor provided a peripheral blood sample, and peripheral blood mononuclear cells were used for TCR beta sequencing. The Qiagen DNeasy Blood Extraction Kit was used to extract genomic DNA from the blood cell samples. The investigation overall reported the following: The study gave a list of 150 to 200 TCR beta chains associated with cytomegalovirus. Only TCR beta chains were sequenced in this cohort, and the absence of alpha or paired-chain data limited detectable features. In a later genetic analysis, a missense DCLRE1C variant was associated with V-gene and J-gene trimming of TCR beta chains, and the association was replicated in an independent cohort. Compared with the roughly 670-donor mean, donors in an Asian-associated ancestry cluster had fewer N-insertions in productive TCRs, according to a later genetic analysis. Correlated functional status among segregating V segments might reflect linkage disequilibrium, but an unknown experimental factor could not be ruled out. A further reported finding was that TCR beta sequences accurately predicted the HLA-A and HLA-B alleles for most subjects in the first cohort. Because the 87-base-pair reads could not distinguish some IMGT-functional V segments, including TRBV6-2 and TRBV6-3, those segments were excluded. Several of the top co-occurrence clusters appeared to be linked to parvovirus B19, influenza, CMV and Epstein-Barr virus, according to a later analysis. Most CMV-associated TCR beta chains appeared to be HLA-restricted in a later analysis, and the HLA associations seemed to be driven largely by CMV exposure. Strong co-occurrence of HLA alleles, especially DR and DQ, made assigning TCR associations to individual alleles difficult. Because counts were too low, approximately 15 rarely observed V segments, including chromosome 9 orphons, were excluded from the earlier analysis of around 590 of the donors. Cytomegalovirus status was reported to be diagnosed by the classifier with high specificity and sensitivity in both the original and validation cohorts. The sequencing pipeline was judged likely to have produced a cluster of highly shared sequence variants as a technical artifact. Immune exposure information for the cohort was limited to CMV serostatus. It was suggested by the authors that the approach could potentially be generalized to other disease states and immunological phenotypes. Compared with equally common non-associated chains, HLA-associated TCR beta chains in a later analysis were more clonally expanded and had lower generation probabilities. In vitro tests confirmed that a few of the cytomegalovirus-associated TCR beta chains recognize cytomegalovirus antigens. Across donors, most TCR sequences were observed very rarely, whereas some public TCRs were present in many individuals. Because HLA typing was missing for some donors at each locus, association tests included only the typed subset. Presence/absence analyses assumed roughly uniform sequencing depth across donors, an assumption that may not hold. In a later analysis, TCR association rates were found to vary across HLA loci, with the most associated TCRs seen for DRB1 alleles and the fewest for HLA-C alleles. Broadly in line with IMGT annotations, most TCR beta V segments showed up in productive rearrangements about 87% or about 30% of the time in an earlier analysis of 587 of the donors. A later analysis associated around 16,000 TCR beta sequences with specific HLA alleles at a false discovery rate of 0.05.

The rearranged chain carries TRBV6-5 and TRBJ2-2; D gene: possibly TRBD2, on 5 matching bases. This TCR derives from a middle-aged man in good health and CMV-seropositive. The sample taken for sequencing was PBMCs. The sequence in DNA is TGTGCCAGCAGACCTCCGACCCGGGGCACCGGGGAGCTGTTTTTT. Its translation reads: CASRPPTRGTGELFF.